This T cell receptor beta chain was obtained from a study of a mutant IDH1 vaccine in newly diagnosed glioma. Looked up from germline, CDR1 is MNHNS and CDR2 is SASEGT. This CDR3 comprises 10 residues. Trimming left V 8 bases short and J 6 bases short, with 4 bases between. The table came from immunoSEQ multiplex PCR; TCRdb's copy has only in-frame clones and leaves some out. The table records 35,000 to 45,000 clones, 83% of them present only once. A word on this clone: The antigen is unknown.

The time point: week 35, safety follow-up. The investigators gave 300 ug of mutant IDH1 20-mer peptide in each vaccine dose, together with topical imiquimod. This clonotype was sampled from a woman in her forties or fifties with glioma. The rearrangement joins TRBV6-1 to TRBJ1-4, with D unresolved. The sample was PBMCs, taken from a glioma patient whose treatment included an IDH1 peptide vaccine. The chain's CDR3 is CASFYEKLFF. CDR3 bases: TGTGCCAGCTTTTATGAAAAACTGTTTTTT.